One and the same sample provided the 14 T cell receptor beta chains below, sequenced in a study of patients and donors after allogeneic stem cell transplantation. Via MiXCR, TCRdb re-called the RT-PCR reads, giving one row per CDR3 protein. Of 920,000 or so distinct CDR3 sequences in the sample, roughly 18% were seen once. Sequenced: blood, either unsorted or a sorted T cell fraction (not recorded which). The source is a human donor who was either an allogeneic HSCT recipient or a stem cell or donor lymphocyte infusion donor (not recorded which). It is not recorded whose cells these are; they may come from a transplant donor.

The chain has TRBV25-1 and TRBJ2-3; D is possibly TRBD2 (6 bases). This CDR3 region has 15 residues. CDR1 is MGHDK and CDR2 is SYGVNS in the germline V gene. Trimming removed 8 bases from V and 3 bases from J, with 18 bases in between. This CDR3 reads CASRLGTAGTDTQYF. As DNA, the CDR3 is TGTGCCAGCCGCCTCGGGACGGCGGGGACAGATACGCAGTATTTT.

This clonotype has a handful of counts. V usage is TRBV7-3 and J usage is TRBJ2-2; either TRBD1 or TRBD2 may fit D (5 bases each). V was trimmed by 5 bases and J by 6 bases, leaving 19 bases between them. This CDR3 is 16 amino acids long. CDR1 and CDR2 from the germline V gene are SGHTA and FQGTGA. CDR3 in amino acids: CASSHSGAPGAGELFF. The CDR3 nucleotides read TGTGCCAGCAGCCATTCCGGGGCTCCCGGGGCCGGGGAGCTGTTTTTT.

This clonotype was observed a handful of times. The genes are TRBV10-3 and TRBJ1-5; D uncertain. The CDR3 length is 9 residues. CDR1 ENHRY and CDR2 SYGVKD come from the germline V gene. The ends were cut back, 9 bases at V and 5 bases at J, with 2 bases in the middle. CDR3 in DNA: TGTGCCATAGATCAGCCCCAGCATTTT. Protein: CAIDQPQHF.

This clonotype has more than one count but fewer than ten. V usage is TRBV14 and J usage is TRBJ2-7; D gene ambiguous. The CDR3 is 15 amino acids. Germline assignment: CDR1 SGHDN and CDR2 FVKESK. V dropped 1 base and J dropped 0 bases, with 10 bases sitting between them. CDR3 residues: CASSQVHSSSYEQYF. The CDR3 DNA reads as TGTGCCAGCAGCCAAGTTCACTCGAGCTCCTACGAGCAGTACTTC.

The table lists this clonotype with many counts. This chain joins TRBV29-1 and TRBJ2-2, with 8 bases that match TRBD1. Germline CDR1 and CDR2: SQVTM and ANQGSEA. The CDR3 spans 13 residues. CDR3 amino acids: CSAGQGRNGELFF. Written as DNA, the CDR3 is TGCAGTGCCGGACAGGGAAGGAACGGGGAGCTGTTTTTT.

In its sample, this clonotype was seen a few times. The rearrangement links TRBV12-3 or TRBV12-4 to TRBJ2-3; TRBD1 is a possible D gene (6 bases). This CDR3 comprises 15 residues. V shed 5 bases and J shed 4 bases, with 16 bases lying between them. The CDR3 loop reads CASSPSGARSDTQYF. DNA of the CDR3: TGTGCCAGCAGTCCTTCAGGGGCCCGGTCAGATACGCAGTATTTT.

The V and J genes are TRBV3-1 and TRBJ2-3, with TRBD2 identical over 9 bases. This CDR3 spans 16 amino acids. Germline-derived CDR1 and CDR2 are LGHDT and YNNKEL (reference sequence). Trimming at V came to 4 bases and at J to 2 bases, leaving 7 bases not matched to a gene. CDR3 nucleotide sequence: TGTGCCAGCAGCCCTACGGGCGGGAGGGCCACAGATACGCAGTATTTT. It yields the protein CASSPTGGRATDTQYF.

A remark on this clonotype: A read error may be the cause here, since a much bigger clone is one base away. The J gene is TRBJ1-5, the V gene TRBV11-3; D may be TRBD1 (6 bases). Germline V gene data show CDR1 as SGHNT and CDR2 as YENEEA. This CDR3 contains 13 residues. V lost 5 bases and J 5 bases, leaving 10 bases between the germline ends. The CDR3 reads CASSIDRYQPQHF. In DNA form, the CDR3 reads TGTGCCAGCAGCATCGACAGGTATCAGCCCCAGCATTTT.

V gene TRBV20-1 combines with J gene TRBJ1-5, with D perhaps TRBD1 (5 bases). Trimming left V 3 bases short and J 7 bases short, with 22 bases between. This CDR3 is 16 amino acids long. From germline, CDR1 is DFQATT and CDR2 SNEGSKA (reference sequence). This CDR3 is CSASTPGLGRTQPQHF. CDR3 DNA sequence: TGCAGTGCTAGCACACCGGGACTCGGGAGAACCCAGCCCCAGCATTTT.

This clonotype has a handful of counts. The chain uses TRBV5-1 and TRBJ2-2; 8 bases match TRBD1. J gave up 7 bases and V 4 bases, and 9 bases lay outside the gene matches. The CDR3 loop spans 15 amino acids. The V gene's germline CDR1 is SGHRS and CDR2 YFSETQ. This chain's CDR3 is CASSEDRGAGGELFF. The CDR3 DNA is TGCGCCAGCAGCGAAGACAGGGGAGCGGGCGGGGAGCTGTTTTTT.

The V call is TRBV3-1, the J call TRBJ2-4; the D is unclear. The V gene lost 4 bases and the J gene lost 5 bases, with 9 bases spanning the gap. CDR3 length: 13 amino acids. Germline assignment: CDR1 LGHDT and CDR2 YNNKEL (reference sequence). The CDR3 sequence: CASSPEQQNIQYF. The CDR3 DNA follows: TGTGCCAGCAGCCCTGAGCAGCAAAACATTCAGTACTTC.

The CDR3 sequence is CSVEDEHEQYF. In DNA, the CDR3 is TGCAGCGTTGAAGATGAACACGAGCAGTACTTC. The rearrangement links TRBV29-1 to TRBJ2-7; no firm D call. This CDR3 has 11 amino acids. The germline V gene encodes CDR1 SQVTM and CDR2 ANQGSEA. V shed 0 bases and J shed 5 bases, with 5 bases lying between them.

This clonotype was counted a few times. The chain combines TRBV20-1 with TRBJ2-2, with 7 bases matching TRBD1. This CDR3 has 16 amino acids. Germline V gene sequence: CDR1 DFQATT, CDR2 SNEGSKA (reference sequence). J lost 2 bases, V lost 2 bases, and 8 bases had no gene match. The CDR3 spells CSARISGTANTGELFF. DNA for the CDR3: TGCAGTGCTAGAATTTCGGGGACAGCAAACACCGGGGAGCTGTTTTTT.

The chain combines TRBV7-3 with TRBJ2-3, with TRBD2 as a possible D gene (6 bases). In germline, CDR1 is SGHTA, CDR2 FQGTGA. There are 14 residues in the CDR3. Trimming stripped 4 bases from V and 8 bases from J, with 16 bases between. The CDR3 sequence is CASSSYPGLPTQYF. The CDR3 DNA sequence: TGTGCCAGCAGCTCCTACCCGGGACTCCCTACGCAGTATTTT. The full variable domain, rest sourced from reference TRBV7-3 and TRBJ2-3, is GAGVSQTPSNKVTEKGKYVELRCDPISGHTALYWYRQSLGQGPEFLIYFQGTGAADDSGLPNDRFFAVRPEGSVSTLKIQRTERGDSAVYLCASSSYPGLPTQYFGPGTRLTVL.